Each of the 30 T cell receptor beta chains below was sequenced from the same sample in a study of cytomegalovirus exposure and HLA in healthy donors. Vbeta (60) and Jbeta (13) primers were used in the PCR. Clones were sequenced by immunoSEQ multiplex PCR, and TCRdb holds only the in-frame ones, with some missing. Its clone listing holds just over 150,000 clones. The sequenced material came from PBMCs. The source is a man aged 25 to 40 in good health and CMV-seronegative.

This chain joins TRBV18 and TRBJ2-2; the D gene is possibly TRBD1 (6 bases). The CDR3 has 16 residues. Germline values: CDR1 KGHSH, CDR2 LQKENI. Trimming took off 3 bases at V and 3 bases at J, with 14 bases between the two ends. CDR3 protein: CASSPQQGADTGELFF. The DNA for the CDR3 is TGTGCCAGCTCACCCCAACAGGGTGCGGACACCGGGGAGCTGTTTTTT.

The CDR3 protein is CASSTRQGRPYEQYF. The DNA for the CDR3 is TGTGCCAGTAGTACAAGACAGGGTAGGCCCTACGAGCAGTACTTC. The J gene is TRBJ2-5, the V gene TRBV19; 7 nucleotides line up with TRBD1. The assigned J gene may be wrong: the sequence end matches TRBJ2-7 better. CDR1 and CDR2 from the germline V gene are LNHDA and SQIVND (reference sequence). CDR3 length: 15 amino acids.

The chain recombines TRBV5-8 with TRBJ2-3, with a possible D match to TRBD2 (6 bases). The V gene's germline CDR1 is SGHTS and CDR2 YDEGEE. The CDR3 extends over 14 amino acids. V gave up 4 bases and J gave up 0 bases, with 9 bases separating them. This chain's CDR3 is CASSLGTSTDTQYF. The CDR3 region has the DNA TGTGCCAGCAGCCTAGGGACTAGCACAGATACGCAGTATTTT. Full variable domain (rest looked up from reference TRBV5-8 and TRBJ2-3): EAGVTQSPTHLIKTRGQQATLRCSPISGHTSVYWYQQALGLGLQFLLWYDEGEERNRGNFPPRFSGRQFPNYSSELNVNALELEDSALYLCASSLGTSTDTQYFGPGTRLTVL.

V and J are TRBV7-9 and TRBJ2-3; TRBD1 matches 12 bases. This CDR3 is 17 amino acids long. Germline CDR1 is SEHNR and CDR2 is FQNEAQ (reference sequence). The junction had 10 bases not matched to a gene; V was cut back by 5 bases and J by 4 bases. CDR3 DNA: TGTGCCAGCAGCCCGAGCCCGGGACAGGGGGCGTCAGATACGCAGTATTTT. It specifies CASSPSPGQGASDTQYF.

The chain links TRBV2 to TRBJ2-2, with 9 positions matching TRBD1. V shed 6 bases and J 1 base; nucleotides not matched to a gene: 0. The CDR3 consists of 14 residues. Germline values: CDR1 SNHLY, CDR2 FYNNEI. In DNA form, the CDR3 reads TGTGCCAGCAGGGGACAGGGGAACACCGGGGAGCTGTTTTTT. Its protein product is CASRGQGNTGELFF.

The gene calls are TRBV15 and TRBJ1-1; TRBD1 might be the D (5 bases). The CDR3 totals 14 residues. The germline V and J ends were trimmed by 6 bases and 4 bases, with 15 bases remaining between them. Germline lookup yields CDR1 LNHNV and CDR2 YYDKDF (reference sequence). Here the CDR3 DNA reads TGTGCCACCAGGGCGGGGACGGGGAGCACTGAAGCTTTCTTT. Protein product: CATRAGTGSTEAFF.

The gene calls are TRBV2 and TRBJ2-3; D might be TRBD2 (6 bases). The CDR3 is made up of 15 amino acids. CDR1 and CDR2 (germline): SNHLY, FYNNEI. The CDR3 DNA sequence: TGTGCGCGGTGGGGGGACGAGAGGGGCACAGATACGCAGTATTTT. Protein product: CARWGDERGTDTQYF.

The rearrangement uses TRBV28 and TRBJ1-2; 7 bases align to TRBD1. In germline, CDR1 is MDHEN, CDR2 SYDVKM. There are 12 residues in the CDR3. Trimming removed 2 bases from V and 7 bases from J; junction bases left unmatched: 1. The CDR3 sequence is CASSLGTVGYTF. CDR3 in DNA: TGTGCCAGCAGTTTAGGGACAGTTGGCTACACCTTC.

The rearrangement uses TRBV6-4 and TRBJ1-6; no reliable D call. CDR1 MRHNA and CDR2 SNTAGT come from the germline V gene. V lost 3 bases and J lost 5, with 11 bases in between. The CDR3 extends over 15 amino acids. The CDR3 DNA follows: TGTGCCAGCAGTGAATTCACTCACCATAATTCACCCCTCCACTTT. Translating it yields CASSEFTHHNSPLHF.

The V and J genes are TRBV6-5 and TRBJ1-2; 7 nucleotides match TRBD1. Looked up from germline, CDR1 is MNHEY and CDR2 is SVGAGI. CDR3 length: 14 amino acids. With V trimmed by 6 bases and J by 6 bases, 10 bases remained unmatched. The CDR3 DNA is TGTGCCAGCAGACGGAGACAGGGATCGGATGGCTACACCTTC. Amino acid sequence: CASRRRQGSDGYTF.

The V and J genes are TRBV5-8 and TRBJ2-1; TRBD2 matches at 8 bases. The germline V gene encodes CDR1 SGHTS and CDR2 YDEGEE. The V gene end was trimmed by 3 bases and the J gene end by 4 bases; junction bases not matched to a gene: 6. This CDR3 is built from 15 residues. In DNA form, the CDR3 reads TGTGCCAGCAGCTCGAACGGGAGGGCGTACAATGAGCAGTTCTTC. As protein: CASSSNGRAYNEQFF.

The CDR3 here is CASSPQSGDRQETQYF. In DNA form, the CDR3 reads TGTGCCAGCTCACCACAATCCGGGGACAGACAAGAGACCCAGTACTTC. The V gene is TRBV18, the J gene TRBJ2-5; 7 nucleotides agree with TRBD1. Trimming cost V 1 base and J 2 bases; bases outside gene matches: 7. Germline V lookup: CDR1 KGHSH, CDR2 LQKENI. The CDR3 runs to 16 residues.

This CDR3 reads CASSPPPSGSWDEQYF. CDR3 DNA sequence: TGTGCCAGCAGCCCCCCTCCTAGCGGGAGCTGGGACGAGCAGTACTTC. This sequence joins TRBV5-4 and TRBJ2-7, with 10 positions matching TRBD2. Germline assignment: CDR1 SGHNT and CDR2 YYREEE (reference sequence). The CDR3 has 16 amino acids. J was trimmed by 5 bases and V by 4 bases; bases with no gene match: 12.

The chain uses TRBV9 and TRBJ2-3; TRBD2 matches 10 bases. The J segment lost 5 bases and the V segment lost 3 bases, leaving 6 bases of the junction unmatched. Per the germline V gene, CDR1 is SGDLS and CDR2 is YYNGEE. The CDR3 is made up of 15 amino acids. CDR3 bases: TGTGCCAGCAGCGCGAGCGGGAGGGCCCGAGATACGCAGTATTTT. Translating gives CASSASGRARDTQYF. Full variable domain (outside the CDR3, taken from reference TRBV9 and TRBJ2-3): DSGVTQTPKHLITATGQRVTLRCSPRSGDLSVYWYQQSLDQGLQFLIQYYNGEERAKGNILERFSAQQFPDLHSELNLSSLELGDSALYFCASSASGRARDTQYFGPGTRLTVL.

This rearrangement joins TRBV27 to TRBJ2-7; D is ambiguous. With 3 bases removed from V and 5 bases from J, the gap between germline ends came to 5 bases. CDR3 size: 11 residues. Germline assignment: CDR1 MNHEY and CDR2 SMNVEV (reference sequence). The CDR3 region is CASSFGNEQYF. CDR3 nucleotides: TGTGCCAGCAGTTTTGGCAACGAGCAGTACTTC.

The V call is TRBV5-1, the J call TRBJ2-7; perhaps TRBD2 as D (6 bases). CDR3 length: 14 residues. The V and J ends lost 5 bases and 0 bases respectively, with 12 bases between them. The germline V gene encodes CDR1 SGHRS and CDR2 YFSETQ. Here the CDR3 DNA reads TGCGCCAGCAGACCGGGGGTCACCTCCTACGAGCAGTACTTC. Translated, it gives CASRPGVTSYEQYF.

The chain uses TRBV11-3 and TRBJ2-5; D is unresolved. V gave up 3 bases and J gave up 0 bases, with 5 bases separating them. Germline values: CDR1 SGHNT, CDR2 YENEEA. The CDR3 consists of 13 residues. CDR3 sequence: CASSFMYQETQYF. In nucleotides, the CDR3 is TGTGCCAGCAGCTTCATGTACCAAGAGACCCAGTACTTC.

The chain couples TRBV13 to TRBJ1-2; no firm D call. Trimming removed 5 bases at V and 4 bases at J, with 17 bases between. The CDR3 is made up of 15 amino acids. Per the germline V gene, CDR1 is PRHDT and CDR2 is FYEKMQ (reference sequence). CDR3 protein: CASSPRSAGIYGYTF. In DNA, the CDR3 is TGTGCCAGCAGCCCCAGGTCGGCGGGGATCTATGGCTACACCTTC.

The chain carries TRBV19 and TRBJ2-5; 8 bases fit TRBD1. Germline lookup yields CDR1 LNHDA and CDR2 SQIVND (reference sequence). The CDR3 totals 15 residues. Losses at the gene ends were 5 bases for V and 2 bases for J; bases not matched to a gene: 7. The CDR3: CASSVSRGPQETQYF. CDR3 sequence (DNA): TGTGCCAGTAGTGTAAGCAGGGGGCCGCAAGAGACCCAGTACTTC.

The chain has TRBV2 and TRBJ1-1; D gene unclear. Trimming cost V 5 bases and J 7 bases, with 11 bases left between them. The CDR3 has 12 amino acids. Germline values: CDR1 SNHLY, CDR2 FYNNEI. CDR3: CASSYSTGEAFF. Written as DNA, the CDR3 is TGTGCCAGCAGTTACTCGACGGGTGAAGCTTTCTTT. Complete variable domain (other parts from reference TRBV2 and TRBJ1-1): EPEVTQTPSHQVTQMGQEVILRCVPISNHLYFYWYRQILGQKVEFLVSFYNNEISEKSEIFDDQFSVERPDGSNFTLKIRSTKLEDSAMYFCASSYSTGEAFFGQGTRLTVV.

The rearrangement uses TRBV5-1 and TRBJ2-3, with D possibly TRBD2 on 5 matching bases. CDR1 and CDR2 (germline): SGHRS, YFSETQ. This CDR3 has 16 residues. V lost 0 bases, J lost 6 bases, and 17 bases lay in between. CDR3 sequence reads: CASSLGGSAGGDTQYF. CDR3 coding DNA: TGCGCCAGCAGCTTGGGCGGTTCGGCAGGCGGGGATACGCAGTATTTT.

The chain recombines TRBV30 with TRBJ2-7, with D possibly matching TRBD1 (5 bases). The ends were cut back, 6 bases at V and 3 bases at J, with 15 bases in the middle. CDR1 GTSNPN and CDR2 SVGIG come from the germline V gene (reference sequence). The CDR3 spans 13 residues. Here the CDR3 reads CACTGFPIYEQYF. The CDR3 bases are TGTGCCTGCACAGGATTTCCGATCTACGAGCAGTACTTC. Variable domain in full (rest from reference TRBV30 and TRBJ2-7): SQTIHQWPATLVQPVGSPLSLECTVEGTSNPNLYWYRQAAGRGLQLLFYSVGIGQISSEVPQNLSASRPQDRQFILSSKKLLLSDSGFYLCACTGFPIYEQYFGPGTRLTVT.

The chain links TRBV25-1 to TRBJ1-5; maybe TRBD1 (6 bases). From germline, CDR1 is MGHDK and CDR2 SYGVNS. V lost 8 bases and J lost 7, with 15 bases in between. The CDR3 length is 13 residues. CDR3 protein: CASPWGPRQPQHF. CDR3 coding DNA: TGTGCCAGCCCCTGGGGGCCCAGGCAGCCCCAGCATTTT.

This sequence joins TRBV27 and TRBJ1-1; D remains ambiguous. The CDR3 covers 14 residues. V was cut by 5 bases and J by 0 bases, with 10 bases left in between. CDR1 and CDR2 (germline): MNHEY, SMNVEV (reference sequence). CDR3 sequence: CASSSDRMNTEAFF. DNA of the CDR3: TGTGCCAGCAGTAGCGATCGGATGAACACTGAAGCTTTCTTT.

The chain has TRBV5-5 and TRBJ2-1; TRBD1 is a possible D gene (6 bases). Germline V CDR1 and CDR2: SGHKS, YYEKEE (reference sequence). This CDR3 region has 14 residues. V gave up 1 base and J gave up 1 base, with 6 bases separating them. CDR3 in DNA: TGTGCCAGCAGCTTGCAGGGGTCCTACAATGAGCAGTTCTTC. It is translated as CASSLQGSYNEQFF.

The rearrangement links TRBV5-1 to TRBJ1-1; the D is unclear. Between the trimmed V and J ends, which lost 4 bases and 3 bases, there was a span of 7 bases. The CDR3 covers 12 residues. Germline V gene data show CDR1 as SGHRS and CDR2 as YFSETQ. CDR3 region: CASSGSYTEAFF. The CDR3 DNA reads TGCGCCAGCAGCGGGAGTTACACTGAAGCTTTCTTT.

V and J are TRBV19 and TRBJ2-1; 8 bases agree with TRBD2. The CDR3 has 12 residues. V was pared by 6 bases and J by 12 bases, with 7 bases of the junction left unmatched. Germline V lookup: CDR1 LNHDA, CDR2 SQIVND (reference sequence). As DNA, the CDR3 is TGTGCCAGTAGAAAATCCGGGACTAGGCAGTTCTTC. Encoded protein: CASRKSGTRQFF.

The chain uses TRBV6-5 and TRBJ2-7; the D gene is possibly TRBD1 (6 bases). CDR3 length: 13 amino acids. Germline V lookup: CDR1 MNHEY, CDR2 SVGAGI. Deletions cut 8 bases from V and 2 bases from J, with 13 bases between. CDR3 in amino acids: CASSAGETYEQYF. The CDR3 bases are TGTGCCAGCTCCGCAGGGGAAACCTACGAGCAGTACTTC.

This chain links TRBV27 with TRBJ2-5, with TRBD2 matching 11 bases. Germline CDR1 and CDR2: MNHEY and SMNVEV (reference sequence). There are 13 residues in the CDR3. The V and J ends lost 9 bases and 4 bases, in that order; junction bases with no gene match: 4. The CDR3 reads CASRLAGGETQYF. The CDR3 nucleotides read TGTGCCAGTCGTCTAGCGGGAGGAGAGACCCAGTACTTC.

The chain links TRBV11-3 to TRBJ2-1, with 15 positions matching TRBD2. Trimming at V came to 5 bases and at J to 8 bases, leaving 13 bases not matched to a gene. The CDR3 runs to 18 residues. Germline assignment: CDR1 SGHNT and CDR2 YENEEA. For the CDR3, the DNA is TGTGCCAGCAGCCGAACCTTAGGACTAGCGGGAGGGCCTGATGAGCAGTTCTTC. This sequence encodes CASSRTLGLAGGPDEQFF.